The T cell receptor beta chain described here comes from a study of OX40 agonist ivuxolimab in advanced cancers. In terms of the full investigation: Ivuxolimab was a fully human IgG2 agonistic monoclonal antibody targeting the costimulatory receptor OX40 (CD134). Intravenous ivuxolimab was administered to patients every 2 weeks at six dose levels: 0.01, 0.1, 0.3, 1.5, 3 and 10 mg/kg. Peripheral TCRbeta sequencing aimed to test whether ivuxolimab altered TCR sequence diversity and caused clonal T-cell expansion. The monotherapy dose-escalation portion (N of about 47 patients) of the phase I ivuxolimab trial is reported in the paper. The dose-escalation cohort was 80% to 90% male with a mean age of around 64 years, ranging from roughly 20 to 80. Of the roughly 51 patients in dose escalation, about 20 had hepatocellular carcinoma, roughly 15 had melanoma, 9 had renal cell carcinoma and 9 had head and neck cancer. Three dose-escalation patients achieved partial responses, one with hepatocellular carcinoma and two with cutaneous melanoma. Patients were allowed to have had prior anti-PD-1, anti-PD-L1 or anti-CTLA-4 therapy, and 30% to 40% of the dose-escalation patients had previously received checkpoint inhibitors. Paper-wide results and their limitations: Partial responders in the 0.1-3.0 mg/kg groups had among the lowest normalized peripheral clonal expansion, especially among CD8+ T cells. After ivuxolimab, expanded clones were on average more numerous among CD8+ T cells than among CD4+ T cells. Which antigens the clonally expanded peripheral T cells were specific for was not determined. Low levels of normalized T-cell clonal expansion were also seen in some patients who did not respond. At doses of 0.1 to 3.0 mg/kg, clonal expansion of both CD4+ and CD8+ T cells in blood was seen between baseline and week 6.

From cysteine to phenylalanine, the CDR3 is 15 amino acids long. Left in the record is the CDR3 DNA by itself, 45 bases read in frame from the first base. Unmatched junction bases come to 9, with V trimmed by 2 bases and J by 10 bases. CDR1 and CDR2 were assigned from the germline V gene as SGHRS and YFSETQ. For sequencing of the TCRbeta CDR3 region, genomic DNA was extracted from the sorted cells. The immunoSEQ Assay was used for sequencing of TCRbeta CDR3 regions. This is the immuneACCESS table as TCRdb keeps it, with only in-frame sequences that have V and J called. A part of the clones is gone; compared with another copy, unresolved V genes explain less than half, and the rest is unexplained. The sample table lists 50,000 to 80,000 clones, approximately 85% of them with a count of one. In total, the top ten clones hold 9.8% of the sample. Comment on this clone: Its specific antigen is unknown. No quality values exist for individual bases; no much larger clone is one base distant.

The trial excluded patients who had a history of autoimmune disease or were on systemic immunosuppression. Peripheral blood for TCR sequencing was drawn from every dose cohort at baseline, at cycle 4 day 1 and at cycle 7 day 1. The samples were taken from a phase I, first-in-human, multicenter, open-label dose-escalation trial of ivuxolimab. Adults with locally advanced or metastatic melanoma, renal cell carcinoma, hepatocellular carcinoma or head and neck squamous cell carcinoma were enrolled in the trial. Before TCR sequencing, CD4+ T cells and CD8+ T cells from peripheral blood were sorted into separate populations.

Source: CD4+ or CD8+ T cells sorted from blood, taken in a trial of the OX40 agonist ivuxolimab. This receptor was taken from an adult with an advanced solid tumor such as melanoma, head and neck, liver or kidney cancer. Rearrangement joined TRBV5-1 to TRBJ2-1; 10 of the junction bases match TRBD2. The CDR3 in this case is CASSFSGGMYVEQFF. In nucleotides, the sequence is TGCGCCAGCAGCTTTAGCGGGGGGATGTATGTCGAGCAGTTCTTC.